The 21 T cell receptor beta chains reported below all come from one sample, sequenced in a study of identical twins. In TCRdb, the 5' RACE reads were re-called with MiXCR into one record per CDR3 protein. Of about 520,000 distinct CDR3 sequences listed, 22% are singletons. This sample was also put to use in a study of T cells expressing NK-cell markers.

Sequencing input: CD4+ T cells sorted from blood. All receptors derive from a woman between 18 and 30 years old in good health.

The genes are TRBV6-2 or TRBV6-3 and TRBJ2-7; the D is unclear. V was shortened by 10 bases and J by 1 base, with 17 bases between the two germline ends. The CDR3 length is 14 residues. Germline V lookup: CDR1 MNHEY, CDR2 SVGEGT. CDR3 in amino acids: CAILDPTRSYEQYF. The CDR3 region has the DNA TGTGCCATCCTCGACCCGACAAGATCCTACGAGCAGTACTTC.

This sequence joins TRBV20-1 and TRBJ2-1; D unclear. Germline values: CDR1 DFQATT, CDR2 SNEGSKA (reference sequence). V lost 4 bases, J lost 5 bases, and 12 bases lay in between. CDR3 size: 13 residues. The CDR3 loop is CSANRPRNNEQFF. The CDR3 bases are TGCAGTGCTAACCGGCCTCGAAACAATGAGCAGTTCTTC.

The chain recombines TRBV29-1 with TRBJ2-3; TRBD1 agrees at 8 bases. The CDR3 has 13 amino acids. Germline CDR1 SQVTM, CDR2 ANQGSEA. The V and J ends lost 6 bases and 3 bases, in that order; junction bases with no gene match: 5. As DNA, the CDR3 is TGCAGCGTACAGGGGGGTCCGACAGATACGCAGTATTTT. The encoded protein is CSVQGGPTDTQYF.

The chain combines TRBV4-3 with TRBJ2-3, with 11 bases fitting TRBD2. Germline V gene data show CDR1 as LGHNA and CDR2 as YSLEER. The CDR3 covers 20 residues. V was clipped by 1 base and J by 5 bases; unmatched bases: 17. CDR3 bases: TGCGCCAGCAGCCAAGTACCCTCTAGCGGGAGTAGCGGGGGGGGAGATACGCAGTATTTT. This gives the protein CASSQVPSSGSSGGGDTQYF.

This chain uses TRBV7-2 with TRBJ2-7, with 9 bases matching TRBD1. The CDR3 has 13 amino acids. CDR1 and CDR2 (germline): SGHTA, FQGNSA. The trim removed 3 bases at V and 7 bases at J, leaving 4 bases unmatched. The CDR3 DNA is TGTGCCAGCAGCTTCGGGACAGGGAAGGAGCAGTACTTC. Amino acids: CASSFGTGKEQYF.

This clonotype occurred a few times. V is TRBV12-3 or TRBV12-4 and J is TRBJ2-1; the match to TRBD2 covers 9 bases. J was trimmed by 6 bases and V by 6 bases; bases with no gene match: 9. CDR3 size: 15 residues. CDR3 residues: CASRSWTSVSNEQFF. The CDR3 coding sequence is TGTGCCAGCAGATCCTGGACTAGCGTGAGCAATGAGCAGTTCTTC.

V gene TRBV7-9 combines with J gene TRBJ1-6; 7 nucleotides agree with TRBD1. The ends lost 5 bases at V and 10 bases at J; junction bases unmatched: 11. The CDR3 consists of 15 residues. Per germline, CDR1 SEHNR and CDR2 FQNEAQ (reference sequence). This CDR3 is CASSPPPTGESPLHF. DNA of the CDR3: TGTGCCAGCAGCCCACCCCCCACAGGGGAATCACCCCTCCACTTT. The full variable domain, rest sourced from reference TRBV7-9 and TRBJ1-6, is DTGVSQNPRHKITKRGQNVTFRCDPISEHNRLYWYRQTLGQGPEFLTYFQNEAQLEKSRLLSDRFSAERPKGSFSTLEIQRTEQGDSAMYLCASSPPPTGESPLHFGNGTRLTVT.

This clonotype was detected only a few times. The chain joins TRBV5-1 to TRBJ2-4, with a possible D match to TRBD1 (6 bases). V dropped 4 bases and J dropped 7 bases, with 15 bases sitting between them. CDR3 length: 14 amino acids. In germline, CDR1 is SGHRS, CDR2 YFSETQ. The CDR3 coding sequence is TGCGCCAGCAGCGACTACAGGGCCATGAACATTCAGTACTTC. It encodes CASSDYRAMNIQYF. The entire variable domain, with the rest obtained from reference TRBV5-1 and TRBJ2-4, is as follows: KAGVTQTPRYLIKTRGQQVTLSCSPISGHRSVSWYQQTPGQGLQFLFEYFSETQRNKGNFPGRFSGRQFSNSRSEMNVSTLELGDSALYLCASSDYRAMNIQYFGAGTRLSVL.

The chain is built from TRBV7-9 and TRBJ2-7, with 9 bases fitting TRBD1. Germline-derived CDR1 and CDR2 are SEHNR and FQNEAQ (reference sequence). The V gene end was trimmed by 6 bases and the J gene end by 5 bases; junction bases not matched to a gene: 8. The CDR3 extends over 14 amino acids. The CDR3 DNA follows: TGTGCCAGCAGAACACCGGGACAGGGTAACGAGCAGTACTTC. Protein product: CASRTPGQGNEQYF.

In its sample, this clonotype was seen a few times. The chain joins TRBV7-2 to TRBJ2-1; unclear D gene. From germline, CDR1 is SGHTA and CDR2 FQGNSA. The CDR3 loop spans 13 amino acids. Between the trimmed V and J ends, which lost 5 bases and 9 bases, there was a span of 14 bases. CDR3 bases: TGTGCCAGCAGCGATGGACCCCTGGGTGAGCAGTTCTTC. Residues: CASSDGPLGEQFF.

The chain is built from TRBV6-1 and TRBJ2-5; no definite D call. Germline V gene sequence: CDR1 MNHNS, CDR2 SASEGT. V was cut by 1 base and J by 1 base, with 4 bases left in between. The length of the CDR3 is 13 residues. The CDR3, as DNA: TGTGCCAGCAGTGAAGGGACCCAAGAGACCCAGTACTTC. This translates into CASSEGTQETQYF.

The chain employs TRBV5-1 and TRBJ2-1; 8 bases align to TRBD1. Germline CDR1 is SGHRS and CDR2 is YFSETQ. Trimming cost V 2 bases and J 7 bases; bases outside gene matches: 8. The CDR3 length is 15 residues. The CDR3 loop reads CASSFRTGIVNEQFF. The CDR3 DNA reads as TGCGCCAGCAGCTTCAGGACAGGGATTGTGAATGAGCAGTTCTTC.

This clonotype was recorded a few times. This chain uses TRBV10-2 with TRBJ2-1; 7 bases map to TRBD2. Germline V gene sequence: CDR1 WSHSY, CDR2 SAAADI. The CDR3 runs to 14 residues. The J segment lost 10 bases and the V segment lost 5 bases, leaving 11 bases of the junction unmatched. The CDR3 sequence: CASSSLAPDSEQFF. CDR3 bases: TGCGCCAGCAGTTCACTAGCGCCCGATTCGGAGCAGTTCTTC.

This clonotype was found once. The chain has TRBV12-3 or TRBV12-4 and TRBJ2-1, with D perhaps assigned TRBD1 or TRBD2 (5 bases each). The V end lost 3 bases, the J end lost 7 bases, and 10 bases lay between the germline ends. The CDR3 consists of 13 residues. In DNA, the CDR3 is TGTGCCAGCAGTTTTGGGACGTGGAATGAGCAGTTCTTC. Protein: CASSFGTWNEQFF.

This clonotype was counted only a few times. The chain's CDR3 is CASRQQGARLGELFF. The CDR3 bases are TGTGCCAGCAGACAACAGGGGGCAAGATTGGGGGAGCTGTTTTTT. V and J are TRBV12-3 or TRBV12-4 and TRBJ2-2; 9 nucleotides line up with TRBD1. The V segment lost 6 bases and the J segment 8 bases; nucleotides outside the gene matches: 10. There are 15 residues in the CDR3.

The chain has TRBV20-1 and TRBJ1-2; a possible D gene is TRBD1 (5 bases). V was trimmed by 0 bases and J by 7 bases, leaving 15 bases between them. Germline V gives CDR1 DFQATT, CDR2 SNEGSKA (reference sequence). The CDR3 covers 14 residues. The CDR3 here is CSARDLKGLRGYTF. CDR3 DNA: TGCAGTGCTAGAGACCTGAAGGGGCTCCGTGGCTACACCTTC.

This clonotype has a handful of counts. The rearrangement joins TRBV2 to TRBJ1-6; TRBD1 is a possible D gene (5 bases). The germline V gene has CDR1 SNHLY and CDR2 FYNNEI. V lost 4 bases and J lost 7, with 11 bases in between. CDR3 length: 14 residues. CDR3 nucleotides: TGTGCCAGCAGTGGGGACGGGGGGAATTCACCCCTCCACTTT. Its translation is CASSGDGGNSPLHF.

This clonotype has a count of ten or more. The V call is TRBV15, the J call TRBJ2-2; 10 nucleotides line up with TRBD1. The CDR3 runs to 15 residues. Germline CDR1 LNHNV, CDR2 YYDKDF (reference sequence). The V and J ends lost 8 bases and 5 bases, in that order; junction bases with no gene match: 8. The DNA of the CDR3 is TGTGCCACCCTCAGACCGGGACAGGGGACCGGGGAGCTGTTTTTT. This codes for CATLRPGQGTGELFF.

The gene calls are TRBV20-1 and TRBJ2-3, with D possibly matching TRBD2 (5 bases). CDR1 is DFQATT, CDR2 SNEGSKA, per germline (reference sequence). Trimming pared 4 bases from V and 2 bases from J, leaving 16 bases between. The CDR3 contains 15 residues. The CDR3 nucleotides are TGCAGTGCTATGCAGGCGGCGGGCATCACAGATACGCAGTATTTT. It is translated as CSAMQAAGITDTQYF.

This clonotype appeared a few times. The chain joins TRBV20-1 to TRBJ2-7; perhaps TRBD1 as D (6 bases). CDR3 length: 12 residues. Per germline, CDR1 DFQATT and CDR2 SNEGSKA (reference sequence). V gave up 7 bases and J gave up 2 bases, with 12 bases separating them. The CDR3 DNA sequence: TGCAGTGGGACACAGGGCGCCTACGAGCAGTACTTC. It translates to CSGTQGAYEQYF.

The CDR3, as DNA: TGCAGCGTATTATGGGGACAACGGAAAGCTTTCTTT. Translation: CSVLWGQRKAFF. The rearrangement joins TRBV29-1 to TRBJ1-1; a weak D match, TRBD1 (6 bases). Trimming left V 6 bases short and J 9 bases short, with 17 bases between. The germline CDR1 and CDR2 sequences are SQVTM and ANQGSEA. CDR3 length: 12 amino acids.